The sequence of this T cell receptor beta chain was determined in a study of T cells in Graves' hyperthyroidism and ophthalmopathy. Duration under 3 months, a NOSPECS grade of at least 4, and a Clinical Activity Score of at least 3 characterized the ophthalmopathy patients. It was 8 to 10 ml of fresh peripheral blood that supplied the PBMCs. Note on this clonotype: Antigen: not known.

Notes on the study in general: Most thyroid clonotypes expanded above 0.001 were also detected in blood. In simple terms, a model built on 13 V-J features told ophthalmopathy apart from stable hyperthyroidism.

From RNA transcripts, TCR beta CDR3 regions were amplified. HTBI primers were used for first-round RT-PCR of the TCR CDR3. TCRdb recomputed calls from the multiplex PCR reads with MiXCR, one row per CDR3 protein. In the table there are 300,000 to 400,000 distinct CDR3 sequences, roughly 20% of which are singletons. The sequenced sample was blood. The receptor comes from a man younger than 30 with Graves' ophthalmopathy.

CDR3 bases: TGTGCCAGCAGTCCGCGGGGACTTGCGAGGAATGAGCAGTTCTTC. Protein product: CASSPRGLARNEQFF. This chain uses TRBV5-6 with TRBJ2-1; maybe TRBD2 (6 bases). This CDR3 region has 15 residues. Germline V CDR1 and CDR2: SGHDT, YYEEEE. V lost 5 bases and J lost 7, with 19 bases in between.